These 5 T cell receptor beta chains were all obtained from the same sample, sequenced in a study of tumor and adjacent non-tumor tissue in lung cancer. This sample's RNA came from whole unsorted tissue. This non-tumor lung sample came from over 3 cm beyond the tumor edge. The library came from three nested PCR rounds adapted from ARM-PCR protocols. A single record per CDR3 protein comes from TCRdb applying MiXCR to the multiplex PCR reads. This table has approximately 110,000 distinct CDR3 sequences, about 65% appearing once. Sequencing used distant non-tumor lung tissue. The receptors shown here come from a man between 60 and 70 years old with non-small cell lung cancer.

This clonotype was counted a few times. The chain carries TRBV14 and TRBJ2-1; TRBD1 matches at 11 bases. V gave up 4 bases and J gave up 2 bases; unmatched junction bases: 7. The CDR3 is 17 amino acids. In germline, CDR1 is SGHDN, CDR2 FVKESK. The CDR3 region is CASSRTWTGGAYNEQFF. In nucleotides, the CDR3 is TGTGCCAGCAGCCGGACCTGGACAGGGGGCGCCTACAATGAGCAGTTCTTC.

With respect to this clonotype: At one end the junction does not follow the germline gene, possibly because of a read error. The chain has TRBV6-5 and TRBJ2-1, with D possibly being TRBD2 (6 bases). This CDR3 is 13 amino acids long. Per germline, CDR1 MNHEY and CDR2 SVGAGI. The CDR3 protein is CASSYSGDYEQFF. In DNA, the CDR3 is TGTGCCAGCAGTTATTCGGGAGACTATGAGCAGTTCTTT.

The chain has TRBV10-3 and TRBJ2-3; 9 bases map to TRBD1. Germline V lookup: CDR1 ENHRY, CDR2 SYGVKD. The trim removed 8 bases at V and 2 bases at J, leaving 8 bases unmatched. The CDR3 is made up of 15 amino acids. The CDR3 is CAIDGTGTNTDTQYF. The CDR3 DNA reads TGTGCCATCGATGGGACAGGGACCAACACAGATACGCAGTATTTT.

Comments on this clonotype: The junction departs from the called germline gene at one end, perhaps through a read error. The V call is TRBV29-1, the J call TRBJ2-3, with D perhaps matching TRBD2 (5 bases). Germline V gene sequence: CDR1 SQVTM, CDR2 ANQGSEA. This CDR3 is 16 amino acids long. CDR3 nucleotides: TGCAGCATTGAAGGCTGGATAGCGCGCAGCACAGATAAGCAGTATTTT. It yields the protein CSIEGWIARSTDKQYF.

Comments on this clonotype: Germline and junction disagree at one end, which may indicate a read error. The chain is built from TRBV29-1 and TRBJ2-7; 9 bases are a match to TRBD1. CDR1 and CDR2 (germline): SQVTM, ANQGSEA. The CDR3 runs to 15 residues. In nucleotides, the CDR3 is TGCACCGTTCTTGGGCCGGGACAGGGACTCCACGAGCAATACTTC. It codes for CTVLGPGQGLHEQYF.